This entry features one TCR beta chain sequence. Its ends do not fully match the called genes, so a read error is possible. All recovered Cohort 3 donors got two negative PCRs, got clearance, or saw symptom resolution. These data originate in a study of blood T cell repertoires in COVID-19. Study-level information: From T cells, B-cell-depleted T cells, or PBMCs came the material, which was cDNA or gDNA.

Authors' methods: Quantification of nucleated cells was approximated via reference gene primer amplification. TCRdb's table, derived via immunoSEQ multiplex PCR, lists solely in-frame clones and lacks some. V and J calls and clone size are copied from that table; D and trimming were computed from the DNA. The top ten clones hold 8.5% to 10% of a sample with a few hundred thousand clones, approximately 90% of them seen once. The specimen sequenced was PBMCs or T cells enriched from blood (not recorded which). The source of this sequence is a woman aged 18-29 years who had recovered from COVID-19.

The CDR3 spells CASSQGFSPAGGLFF. For the CDR3, the DNA is TGTGCCAGCAGCCAAGGGTTCTCCCCCGCGGGGGGGCTGTTTTTT. The V call is TRBV4-2, the J call TRBJ2-2, with 8 positions matching TRBD2. Looked up from germline, CDR1 is LGHNA and CDR2 is YNFKEQ. The CDR3 has 15 residues.